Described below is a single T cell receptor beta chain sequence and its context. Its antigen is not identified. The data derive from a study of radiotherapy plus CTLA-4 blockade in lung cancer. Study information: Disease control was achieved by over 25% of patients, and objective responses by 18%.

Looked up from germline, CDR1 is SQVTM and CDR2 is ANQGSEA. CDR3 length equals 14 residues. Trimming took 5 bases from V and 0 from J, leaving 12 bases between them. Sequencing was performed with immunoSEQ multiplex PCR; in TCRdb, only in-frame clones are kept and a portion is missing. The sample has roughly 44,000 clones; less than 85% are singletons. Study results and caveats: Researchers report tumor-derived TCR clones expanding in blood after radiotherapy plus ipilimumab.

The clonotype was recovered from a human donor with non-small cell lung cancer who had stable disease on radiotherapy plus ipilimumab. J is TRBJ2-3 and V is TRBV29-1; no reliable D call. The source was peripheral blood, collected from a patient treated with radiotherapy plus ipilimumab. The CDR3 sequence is CSVREASSTDTQYF. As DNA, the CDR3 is TGCAGCGTTCGAGAGGCCTCTAGCACAGATACGCAGTATTTT.